Sequencing of this TCR beta chain was carried out in a study of technical replicates of blood from a handful of donors. The CDR3 totals 11 residues. CDR1 is MGHDK, CDR2 SYGVNS, per germline. Repertoires were generated with immunoSEQ multiplex PCR, while TCRdb's copy carries only in-frame clones and drops some. Seen here are tens of thousands of clones, about 94% observed once, and the top ten hold around 0.25%. The chain uses TRBV25-1 and TRBJ2-2, with 7 positions matching TRBD2. This TCR derives from a human donor in good health. Sequenced input: T cells isolated from PBMCs. The CDR3 protein is CAGGDTGELFF. CDR3 nucleotide sequence: TGTGCGGGAGGGGACACCGGGGAGCTGTTTTTT. The whole variable domain, filled in from reference TRBV25-1 and TRBJ2-2, reads EADIYQTPRYLVIGTGKKITLECSQTMGHDKMYWYQQDPGMELHLIHYSYGVNSTEKGDLSSESTVSRIRTEHFPLTLESARPSHTSQYLCAGGDTGELFFGEGSRLTVL.